This T cell receptor beta chain appears in the sequencing data of a study of technical replicates of blood from a few donors. V was clipped by 0 bases and J by 7 bases, with 13 bases between them. This CDR3 has 15 residues. Germline CDR1 is SGDLS and CDR2 is YYNGEE. The repertoire was sequenced with immunoSEQ multiplex PCR; TCRdb's copy has only in-frame clones and lacks some. The sample has roughly 69,000 clones, about 97% seen once. The source is a human donor in good health. Input material: T cells isolated from PBMCs. The chain uses TRBV9 and TRBJ2-2, with unresolved D. The CDR3 DNA follows: TGTGCCAGCAGCGTAGGAGCTCGGGTGGGCGGGGAGCTGTTTTTT. Translation: CASSVGARVGGELFF.